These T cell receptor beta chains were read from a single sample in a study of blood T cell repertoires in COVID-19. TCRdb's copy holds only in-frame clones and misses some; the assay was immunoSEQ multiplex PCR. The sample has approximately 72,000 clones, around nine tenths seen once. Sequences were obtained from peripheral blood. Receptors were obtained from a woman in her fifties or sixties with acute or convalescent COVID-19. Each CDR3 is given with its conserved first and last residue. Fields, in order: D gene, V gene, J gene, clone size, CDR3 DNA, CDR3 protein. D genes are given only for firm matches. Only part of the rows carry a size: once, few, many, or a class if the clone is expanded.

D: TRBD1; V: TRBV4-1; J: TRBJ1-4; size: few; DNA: TGCGCCAGCAGCCACCGACAGGGTGCTACTAATGAAAAACTGTTTTTT; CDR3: CASSHRQGATNEKLFF
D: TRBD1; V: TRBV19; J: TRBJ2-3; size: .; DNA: TGTGCCAGTAGTCCCCAGGGGGGCACAGATACGCAGTATTTT; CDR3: CASSPQGGTDTQYF
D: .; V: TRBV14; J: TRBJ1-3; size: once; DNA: TGTGCCAGCAGCCAAGCAGGGGCTGGAAACACCATATATTTT; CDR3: CASSQAGAGNTIYF
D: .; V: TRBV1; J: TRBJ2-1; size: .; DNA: TGCACCAGCAGCCATCTACTAGCGGGGGGTCACAATGAGCAGTTCTTC; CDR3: CTSSHLLAGGHNEQFF
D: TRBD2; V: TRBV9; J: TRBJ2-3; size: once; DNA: TGTGCCAGCAGCCGACTAGCGGGAATTAGCACAGATACGCAGTATTTT; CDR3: CASSRLAGISTDTQYF
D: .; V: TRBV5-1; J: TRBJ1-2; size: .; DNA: TGCGCCAGCAGCTTGGAGGCGGGAGGCTACACCTTC; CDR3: CASSLEAGGYTF
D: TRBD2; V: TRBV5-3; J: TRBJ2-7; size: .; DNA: TGTGCCAGAAGCCAGTCCAACGGACTAGTCAACCAAATATACTACGAGCAGTACTTC; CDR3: CARSQSNGLVNQIYYEQYF
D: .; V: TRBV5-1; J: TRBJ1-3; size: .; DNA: TGCGCCAGCAGCTTGGCCGGGAGCTCTGGAAACACCATATATTTT; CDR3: CASSLAGSSGNTIYF
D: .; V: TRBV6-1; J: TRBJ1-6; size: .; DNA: TGTGCCAGCAGGGAAGGTAACAGGAACCTAGGTTTTTCACCCCTCCACTTT; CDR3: CASREGNRNLGFSPLHF
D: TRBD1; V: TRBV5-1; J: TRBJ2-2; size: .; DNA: TGCGCCAGCAGCTTGGCCAGGGGGTCCGGGGAGCTGTTTTTT; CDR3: CASSLARGSGELFF
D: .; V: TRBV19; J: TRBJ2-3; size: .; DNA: TGTGCCAGTACCCCCTCCGTGGGCACCACAGATACGCAGTATTTT; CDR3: CASTPSVGTTDTQYF
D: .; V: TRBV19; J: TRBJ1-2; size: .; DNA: TGTGCCAGTAGTATAGGCGAGGCCCACGTTCGGTATGGCTACACCTTC; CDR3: CASSIGEAHVRYGYTF
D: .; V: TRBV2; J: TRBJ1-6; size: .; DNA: TGTGCCAGCAGACAAAATAATTCACCCCTCCACTTT; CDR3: CASRQNNSPLHF
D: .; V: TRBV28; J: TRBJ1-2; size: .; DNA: TGTGCCAGCAGTCCCGCGAACAGATACTATGGCTACACCTTC; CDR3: CASSPANRYYGYTF
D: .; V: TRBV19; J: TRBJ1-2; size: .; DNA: TGTGCCAGTAGTATGAGGAGGGGAAACCACTATGGCTACACCTTC; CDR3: CASSMRRGNHYGYTF
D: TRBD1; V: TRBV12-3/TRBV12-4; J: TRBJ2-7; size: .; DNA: TGTGCCAGCAGCGGGACAGTCTCCTACGAGCAGTACTTC; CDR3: CASSGTVSYEQYF
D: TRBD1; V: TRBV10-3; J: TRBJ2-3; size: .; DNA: TGTGCCATGGCGACGTCCGGGACAGGGGAAGGTACGCAGTATTTT; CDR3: CAMATSGTGEGTQYF
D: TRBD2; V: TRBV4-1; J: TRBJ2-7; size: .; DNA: TGCGCCAGCAGCCCTGGTTTGCGGGGGGGTTACGAGCAGTACTTC; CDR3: CASSPGLRGGYEQYF
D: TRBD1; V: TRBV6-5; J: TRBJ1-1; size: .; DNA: TGTGCCAGCATGGGCCCAGGGGGGAACACTGAAGCTTTCTTT; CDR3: CASMGPGGNTEAFF
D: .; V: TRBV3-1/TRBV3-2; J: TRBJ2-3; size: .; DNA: TGTGCCAGCAGCCGAGGGCACCTGGCTGGCACAGATACGCAGTATTTT; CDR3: CASSRGHLAGTDTQYF
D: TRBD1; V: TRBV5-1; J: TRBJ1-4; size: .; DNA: TGCGCCAGCAGAGACACCGGACAGGGAGGTGAAAAACTGTTTTTT; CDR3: CASRDTGQGGEKLFF
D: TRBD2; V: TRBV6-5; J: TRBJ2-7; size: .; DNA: TGTGCCACCCGGGCGGGGGTTACCTACGAGCAGTACTTC; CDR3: CATRAGVTYEQYF
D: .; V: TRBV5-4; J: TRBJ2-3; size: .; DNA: TGTGCCAGCAGCCCTGGACTCCCTTTCACAGATACGCAGTATTTT; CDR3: CASSPGLPFTDTQYF
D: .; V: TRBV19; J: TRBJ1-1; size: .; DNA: TGTGCCAGTAGATCCGGCTTTACAGAGAACACTGAAGCTTTCTTT; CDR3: CASRSGFTENTEAFF
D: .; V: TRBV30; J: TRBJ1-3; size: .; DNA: TGTGCCTGGAGTATCAGGGGATCTGGAAACACCATATATTTT; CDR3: CAWSIRGSGNTIYF
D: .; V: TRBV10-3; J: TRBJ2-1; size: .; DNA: TGTGCCATCAGTCCGAGGCTAGCCTCCTACAATGAGCAGTTCTTC; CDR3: CAISPRLASYNEQFF
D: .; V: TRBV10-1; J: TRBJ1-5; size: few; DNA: TGCGCCAGCAGTGAGTCCGGCAGGGGTCAGCCCCAGCATTTT; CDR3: CASSESGRGQPQHF
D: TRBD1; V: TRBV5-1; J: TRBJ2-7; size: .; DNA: TGCGCCAGGGACGTCCGGGACAGGGGGCAAAGTTCCTACGAGCAGTACTTC; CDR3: CARDVRDRGQSSYEQYF
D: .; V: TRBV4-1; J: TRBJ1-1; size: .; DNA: TGCGCCAGTCCGCCAGGGTCGAACACTGAAGCTTTCTTT; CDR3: CASPPGSNTEAFF
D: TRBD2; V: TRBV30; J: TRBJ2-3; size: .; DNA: TGTGCCTGGACGGGCGGGGGGACAGATACGCAGTATTTT; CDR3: CAWTGGGTDTQYF
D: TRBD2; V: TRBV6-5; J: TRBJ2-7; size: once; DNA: TGTGCCAGCAGTCAACTCCGGGGGGCCTACGAGCAGTACTTC; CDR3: CASSQLRGAYEQYF
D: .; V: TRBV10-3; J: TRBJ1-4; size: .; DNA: TGTGCCATCAGGGAGGGCCAAAATGAAAAACTGTTTTTT; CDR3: CAIREGQNEKLFF
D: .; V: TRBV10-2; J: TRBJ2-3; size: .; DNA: TGCGCCAGCAGTGAAAGTTTCTTCGGGGGTGCCCACACAGATACGCAGTATTTT; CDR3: CASSESFFGGAHTDTQYF
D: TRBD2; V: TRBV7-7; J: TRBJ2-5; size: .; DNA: TGTGCCAGCAGCTTAATAAGCGGGGAACGGGAGACCCAGTACTTC; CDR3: CASSLISGERETQYF
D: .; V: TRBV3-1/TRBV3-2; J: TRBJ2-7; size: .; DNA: TGTGCCAGCAGCCAAGGAGTCCCTAACTACGAGCAGTACTTC; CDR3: CASSQGVPNYEQYF
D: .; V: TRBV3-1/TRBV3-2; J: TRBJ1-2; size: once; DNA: TGTGCCAGCACCCTAGGCGGGGACTATGGCTACACCTTC; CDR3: CASTLGGDYGYTF
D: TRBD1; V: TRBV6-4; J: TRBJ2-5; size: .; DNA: TGTGCCAGCAGTGACTCCGGGACAGGGGGCTTAGAGACCCAGTACTTC; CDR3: CASSDSGTGGLETQYF
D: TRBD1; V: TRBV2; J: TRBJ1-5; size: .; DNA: TGTGCCAGCACGGGACAGGGCCCACTCTCCCAGCATTTT; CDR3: CASTGQGPLSQHF
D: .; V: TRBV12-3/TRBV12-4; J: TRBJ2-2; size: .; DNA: TGTGCCAGCAGTTTCTCTCCCGGGGAGCTGTTTTTT; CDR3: CASSFSPGELFF
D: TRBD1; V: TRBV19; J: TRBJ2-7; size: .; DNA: TGTGCCAGTAGTACCGACAGGGCTTCCTACGAGCAGTACTTC; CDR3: CASSTDRASYEQYF
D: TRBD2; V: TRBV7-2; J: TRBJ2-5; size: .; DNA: TGTGCCAGCAGCTTTATAGCGGGGGGCCAAGAGACCCAGTACTTC; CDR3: CASSFIAGGQETQYF
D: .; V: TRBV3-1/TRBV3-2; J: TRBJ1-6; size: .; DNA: TGTGCCAGCAGCTCCTCTGGGACTCGGGGCAGTTCACCCCTCCACTTT; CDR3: CASSSSGTRGSSPLHF
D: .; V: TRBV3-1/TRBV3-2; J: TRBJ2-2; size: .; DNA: TGTGCCAGCAGCCAGCCCGGGACTGATGACACCGGGGAGCTGTTTTTT; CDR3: CASSQPGTDDTGELFF
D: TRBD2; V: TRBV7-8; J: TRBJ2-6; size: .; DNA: TGTGCCAGCAGCTTAATAGCGGGGGGACCCTCTGGGGCCAACGTCCTGACTTTC; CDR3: CASSLIAGGPSGANVLTF
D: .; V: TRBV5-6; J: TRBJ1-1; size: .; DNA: TGTGCCAGCAGCTTGGTTGGTTTCGGGATGAACACTGAAGCTTTCTTT; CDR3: CASSLVGFGMNTEAFF
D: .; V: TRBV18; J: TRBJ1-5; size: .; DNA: TGTGCCAGCTCACCACAGCGTCGGAATGATCAGCCCCAGCATTTT; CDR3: CASSPQRRNDQPQHF
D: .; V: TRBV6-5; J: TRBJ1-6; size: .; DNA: TGTGCCAGCAGCCAAACAGGGCCAATGCCACCCCTCCACTTT; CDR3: CASSQTGPMPPLHF
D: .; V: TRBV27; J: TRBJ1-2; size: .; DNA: TGTGCCAGCGGCGGGGGGTGGACGGGCTACACCTTC; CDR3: CASGGGWTGYTF
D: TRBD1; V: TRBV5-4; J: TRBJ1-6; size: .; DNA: TGTGCCAGCAGCTTGAGGGGGACAGGGCTCCCTATGGGATCACCCCTCCACTTT; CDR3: CASSLRGTGLPMGSPLHF
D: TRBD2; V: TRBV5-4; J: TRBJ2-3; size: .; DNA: TGTGCCAGCAGCGCCCCCGGGACTAGCGGGGCGAGCACAGATACGCAGTATTTT; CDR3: CASSAPGTSGASTDTQYF
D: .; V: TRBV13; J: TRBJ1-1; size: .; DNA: TGTGCCAGCAGCCTTCCCACAGAGAACACTGAAGCTTTCTTT; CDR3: CASSLPTENTEAFF
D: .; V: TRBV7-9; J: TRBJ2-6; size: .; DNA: TGTGCCAGCAGCTGGCCCGGGGGACCCGGGGCCAACGTCCTGACTTTC; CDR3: CASSWPGGPGANVLTF
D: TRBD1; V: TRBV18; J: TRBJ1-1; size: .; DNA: TGTGCCAGCTCACGACAGGGTCTGAACACTGAAGCTTTCTTT; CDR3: CASSRQGLNTEAFF
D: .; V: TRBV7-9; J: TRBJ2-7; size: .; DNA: TGTGCCAGCAGCTTGGGGGCTGAGGTGGTCTACGAGCAGTACTTC; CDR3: CASSLGAEVVYEQYF
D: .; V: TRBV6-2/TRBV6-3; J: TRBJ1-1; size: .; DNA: TGTGCCAGCAGCATTATCCGGAACACTGAAGCTTTCTTT; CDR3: CASSIIRNTEAFF
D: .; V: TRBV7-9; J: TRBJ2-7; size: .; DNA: TGTGCCAGCAGCCGCCCGGGTGTTCCGTTGGACGAGCAGTACTTC; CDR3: CASSRPGVPLDEQYF
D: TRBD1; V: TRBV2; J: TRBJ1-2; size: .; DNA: TGTGCCAGCAGAAATGACAGGGAGGGCTACACCTTC; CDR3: CASRNDREGYTF
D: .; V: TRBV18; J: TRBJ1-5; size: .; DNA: TGTGCCAGCTCACCACAAAGACTTCAGCCCCAGCATTTT; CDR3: CASSPQRLQPQHF
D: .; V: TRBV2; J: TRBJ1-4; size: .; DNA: TGTGCCAGCAGTACCGGGGGGCCAACTAATGAAAAACTGTTTTTT; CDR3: CASSTGGPTNEKLFF
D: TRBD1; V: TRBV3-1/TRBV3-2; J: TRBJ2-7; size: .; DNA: TGTGCCAGCAGCCGATGGGACAGCTTCTACGAGCAGTACTTC; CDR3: CASSRWDSFYEQYF